This passage covers 29 T cell receptor beta chains from one sample sequenced in a study of T-cell reconstitution after alpha-beta-depleted transplantation in children. TCRbeta library construction was performed incorporating unique molecular identifiers. In TCRdb, the PCR reads were re-called with MiXCR into one record per CDR3 protein. The sample contains some 600,000 distinct CDR3 sequences, 10% to 15% of which appear only once. The source material was PBMCs, mostly from graft donor cells, sampled 360 days after TCRalphabeta/CD19-depleted stem cell transplant. Receptors originate from a male patient younger than 18 who had a stem cell transplant for acute myeloid leukemia, so the T cells may come from the graft donor.

There are a few counts of this clonotype. The chain combines TRBV20-1 with TRBJ1-3, with unresolved D. CDR1 DFQATT and CDR2 SNEGSKA come from the germline V gene (reference sequence). The germline V and J ends were trimmed by 0 bases and 4 bases, with 7 bases remaining between them. The CDR3 has 13 amino acids. In nucleotides, the CDR3 is TGCAGTGCTAGAGAGATAAGGGGAAACACCATATATTTT. Its translation: CSAREIRGNTIYF.

This chain connects TRBV4-3 to TRBJ2-5; D call uncertain. Between the trimmed V and J ends, which lost 0 bases and 2 bases, there was a span of 10 bases. Germline V gene sequence: CDR1 LGHNA, CDR2 YSLEER. The CDR3 extends over 15 amino acids. The CDR3 is CASSQDLRIQETQYF. CDR3 nucleotide sequence: TGCGCCAGCAGCCAAGATCTAAGAATTCAAGAGACCCAGTACTTC.

This clonotype has only a few counts. The V call is TRBV14, the J call TRBJ1-6, with a weak D call TRBD1 (6 bases). This CDR3 has 19 amino acids. Looked up from germline, CDR1 is SGHDN and CDR2 is FVKESK. Trimming removed 5 bases from V and 0 bases from J, with 20 bases in between. CDR3 region: CASSWTVPGGSSYNSPLHF. The CDR3 nucleotides read TGTGCCAGCAGCTGGACAGTTCCTGGAGGGAGCTCCTATAATTCACCCCTCCACTTT.

This chain uses TRBV28 with TRBJ2-7; D remains unclear. The CDR3 length is 14 residues. Trimming took off 3 bases at V and 5 bases at J, with 14 bases between the two ends. CDR1 is MDHEN, CDR2 SYDVKM, per germline. Written as DNA, the CDR3 is TGTGCCAGCAGTTTTCGGCTAGTCGGTCACGAGCAGTACTTC. As protein: CASSFRLVGHEQYF.

This clonotype was seen a handful of times. The rearrangement joins TRBV28 to TRBJ2-1; no clear D. Germline CDR1 is MDHEN and CDR2 is SYDVKM. The CDR3 loop spans 13 amino acids. The V gene lost 6 bases and the J gene lost 6 bases, with 12 bases spanning the gap. CDR3 in DNA: TGTGCCAGCAGACGGACGCTTGGCAATGAGCAGTTCTTC. It yields the protein CASRRTLGNEQFF.

The chain has TRBV30 and TRBJ1-4, with a possible D match to TRBD1 (5 bases). CDR1 and CDR2 from the germline V gene are GTSNPN and SVGIG (reference sequence). The CDR3 consists of 14 residues. Trimming removed 0 bases from V and 8 bases from J, with 13 bases in between. The CDR3 bases are TGTGCCTGGAGTGTACCGGGGGAGGTGGAAAAACTGTTTTTT. Translated: CAWSVPGEVEKLFF.

The rearrangement uses TRBV15 and TRBJ2-1, with TRBD2 matching 12 bases. V dropped 0 bases and J dropped 4; count of bases not matched to a gene: 7. CDR1 is LNHNV, CDR2 YYDKDF, per germline (reference sequence). The CDR3 has 18 amino acids. The CDR3 DNA is TGTGCCACCAGCAGAGATAAACTAGCGGGAGGATATTACAATGAGCAGTTCTTC. It translates to CATSRDKLAGGYYNEQFF.

The rearrangement uses TRBV29-1 and TRBJ2-7; 10 bases line up with TRBD2. The CDR3 spans 15 residues. The V and J ends lost 8 bases and 6 bases, in that order; junction bases with no gene match: 16. The germline V gene encodes CDR1 SQVTM and CDR2 ANQGSEA. In DNA form, the CDR3 reads TGCAGCTTCGAAGCGGGGGGGCGCAGAGGTGGCGAGCAGTACTTC. It is translated as CSFEAGGRRGGEQYF.

This chain joins TRBV12-3 or TRBV12-4 and TRBJ1-5, with a possible D match to TRBD1 (5 bases). V lost 2 bases and J 2 bases, leaving 10 bases between the germline ends. This CDR3 has 15 amino acids. The CDR3 loop reads CASSLNGGGNQPQHF. DNA of the CDR3: TGTGCCAGCAGTTTAAATGGGGGTGGCAATCAGCCCCAGCATTTT.

This clonotype was picked up a small number of times. The chain recombines TRBV6-5 with TRBJ2-7; D gene uncertain. Per germline, CDR1 MNHEY and CDR2 SVGAGI. The length of the CDR3 is 14 residues. V was cut by 2 bases and J by 2 bases, with 10 bases left in between. CDR3 sequence: CASSYGPVPYEQYF. The CDR3 DNA sequence: TGTGCCAGCAGTTACGGACCGGTACCCTACGAGCAGTACTTC.

This clonotype was seen more than once but under ten times. This sequence joins TRBV29-1 and TRBJ1-5; TRBD1 is a possible D gene (5 bases). CDR1 is SQVTM, CDR2 ANQGSEA, per germline. With 6 bases removed from V and 2 bases from J, the gap between germline ends came to 17 bases. The CDR3 length is 15 residues. The CDR3 region has the DNA TGCAGCGTGCGGTTTGGGGGGGTTGGCAATCAGCCCCAGCATTTT. Translation gives CSVRFGGVGNQPQHF.

Only a few counts were recorded for this clonotype. CDR3 DNA: TGTGCCAGCAGTTACGAGGTTCAGGGGGAATTGAAGACCCAGTACTTC. Translating gives CASSYEVQGELKTQYF. The chain uses TRBV6-2 or TRBV6-3 and TRBJ2-5, with 7 bases matching TRBD1. The CDR3 has 16 amino acids. After removal of 2 bases from V and 6 bases from J, the junction contained 12 bases not matched to a gene. CDR1 and CDR2 (germline): MNHEY, SVGEGT.

This clonotype was observed at least ten times. J is TRBJ2-5 and V is TRBV5-5, with 10 positions matching TRBD2. This CDR3 comprises 16 residues. The V and J ends lost 0 bases and 7 bases, in that order; junction bases with no gene match: 9. Germline lookup yields CDR1 SGHKS and CDR2 YYEKEE (reference sequence). The CDR3 loop is CASSLGELAGSGTQYF. The CDR3, as DNA: TGTGCCAGCAGCTTGGGGGAACTAGCGGGATCGGGGACCCAGTACTTC.

The chain has TRBV5-1 and TRBJ2-2, with D perhaps TRBD1 (5 bases). V shed 3 bases and J shed 3 bases, with 6 bases lying between them. This CDR3 comprises 13 residues. CDR1 and CDR2 from the germline V gene are SGHRS and YFSETQ. CDR3 amino acids: CASSSTDTGELFF. CDR3 sequence (DNA): TGCGCCAGCAGCTCGACAGACACCGGGGAGCTGTTTTTT.

The rearrangement links TRBV29-1 to TRBJ2-3, with TRBD2 matching 8 bases. The CDR3 is 13 amino acids. V lost 7 bases, J lost 4 bases, and 7 bases stayed unmatched. Germline V gene sequence: CDR1 SQVTM, CDR2 ANQGSEA. This chain's CDR3 is CSAGAGEADTQYF. For the CDR3, the DNA is TGCAGCGCCGGAGCGGGAGAAGCAGATACGCAGTATTTT.

This clonotype was seen ten or more times. The genes are TRBV7-9 and TRBJ2-1; 10 nucleotides agree with TRBD2. The CDR3 spans 15 residues. The germline CDR1 and CDR2 sequences are SEHNR and FQNEAQ (reference sequence). V dropped 2 bases and J dropped 5; count of bases not matched to a gene: 3. CDR3 nucleotide sequence: TGTGCCAGCAGCTTATGGCTAGCGGGGGACAATGAGCAGTTCTTC. It codes for CASSLWLAGDNEQFF.

This clonotype was picked up a small number of times. The V call is TRBV9, the J call TRBJ2-3, with D possibly matching TRBD1 (5 bases). Germline loops: CDR1 SGDLS, CDR2 YYNGEE. The V end was cut by 7 bases, the J end by 0 bases, with 15 bases between. There are 15 residues in the CDR3. As DNA, the CDR3 is TGTGCCAGCCGGCCCGCAGGGCCGAGCACAGATACGCAGTATTTT. This sequence encodes CASRPAGPSTDTQYF. Filled out from reference TRBV9 and TRBJ2-3, the complete variable domain reads DSGVTQTPKHLITATGQRVTLRCSPRSGDLSVYWYQQSLDQGLQFLIQYYNGEERAKGNILERFSAQQFPDLHSELNLSSLELGDSALYFCASRPAGPSTDTQYFGPGTRLTVL.

This rearrangement joins TRBV5-1 to TRBJ2-7; D gene uncertain. CDR1 is SGHRS, CDR2 YFSETQ, per germline. Trimming took 0 bases from V and 5 from J, leaving 12 bases between them. The CDR3 has 14 residues. In nucleotides, the CDR3 is TGCGCCAGCAGCTTGGGGGGTTTCGGAAACGAGCAGTACGTC. This gives the protein CASSLGGFGNEQYV.

The V gene is TRBV7-6, the J gene TRBJ2-5, with D maybe TRBD2 (6 bases). The V gene lost 2 bases and the J gene lost 4 bases, with 17 bases spanning the gap. The CDR3 covers 16 residues. CDR1 is SGHVS, CDR2 FNYEAQ, per germline. CDR3 nucleotide sequence: TGTGCCAGCAGCTTATTTTGGACGGTGGGGGGAGAGACCCAGTACTTC. This translates into CASSLFWTVGGETQYF.

The table lists this clonotype with a few counts. The rearrangement links TRBV27 to TRBJ2-7, with TRBD1 matching 10 bases. Per the germline V gene, CDR1 is MNHEY and CDR2 is SMNVEV (reference sequence). This CDR3 region has 16 residues. With 3 bases clipped from V and 2 bases from J, the junction kept 7 bases outside the gene matches. The CDR3 reads CASSLPRGTGAYEQYF. In nucleotides, the CDR3 is TGTGCCAGCAGTTTGCCCCGAGGGACAGGGGCCTACGAGCAGTACTTC.

This clonotype showed up many times. The chain has TRBV3-1 and TRBJ2-5; no firm D call. The CDR3 is made up of 12 amino acids. Trimming removed 0 bases from V and 4 bases from J, with 3 bases in between. The germline CDR1 and CDR2 sequences are LGHDT and YNNKEL (reference sequence). As DNA, the CDR3 is TGTGCCAGCAGCCAAGACATAGAGACCCAGTACTTC. Protein: CASSQDIETQYF.

This clonotype was seen at least ten times. The chain couples TRBV20-1 to TRBJ1-5; D may be TRBD1 (5 bases). The germline CDR1 and CDR2 sequences are DFQATT and SNEGSKA (reference sequence). V was trimmed by 0 bases and J by 3 bases, leaving 9 bases between them. There are 14 residues in the CDR3. CDR3 residues: CSAREVGLNQPQHF. The CDR3 bases are TGCAGTGCTAGAGAAGTGGGGCTCAATCAGCCCCAGCATTTT.

The table lists this clonotype with a few counts. CDR3 in amino acids: CASSLWGDREQDEQYF. In DNA, the CDR3 is TGTGCCAGCAGTTTATGGGGGGACAGGGAGCAGGACGAGCAGTACTTC. The gene calls are TRBV28 and TRBJ2-7; 9 nucleotides agree with TRBD1. This CDR3 region has 16 residues. After removal of 0 bases from V and 5 bases from J, the junction contained 8 bases not matched to a gene. Germline values: CDR1 MDHEN, CDR2 SYDVKM.

The chain joins TRBV6-2 or TRBV6-3 to TRBJ2-1; 10 positions agree with TRBD1. The ends lost 5 bases at V and 4 bases at J; junction bases unmatched: 5. The V gene's germline CDR1 is MNHEY and CDR2 SVGEGT. The CDR3 loop spans 15 amino acids. CDR3 protein: CASSRDRGVYNEQFF. CDR3 DNA sequence: TGTGCCAGCAGTCGGGACAGGGGCGTTTACAATGAGCAGTTCTTC.

This clonotype was counted between two and nine times. This chain links TRBV7-9 with TRBJ2-1; 8 positions agree with TRBD1. CDR3 length: 17 residues. J was trimmed by 0 bases and V by 1 base; bases with no gene match: 5. Germline CDR1 is SEHNR and CDR2 is FQNEAQ (reference sequence). DNA of the CDR3: TGTGCCAGCAGCTTAGTGGTTGGACAGGGCTCCTACAATGAGCAGTTCTTC. Translating gives CASSLVVGQGSYNEQFF.

This chain links TRBV6-5 with TRBJ2-7; no clear D gene. V lost 2 bases, J lost 6 bases, and 11 bases lay in between. Germline CDR1 and CDR2: MNHEY and SVGAGI. The CDR3 spans 13 residues. This CDR3 reads CASSYPRSVEQYF. DNA for the CDR3: TGTGCCAGCAGTTACCCTCGTTCCGTCGAGCAGTACTTC.

This clonotype showed up many times. The chain carries TRBV27 and TRBJ1-1; no definite D call. The CDR3 has 15 residues. Germline V CDR1 and CDR2: MNHEY, SMNVEV (reference sequence). The V and J ends lost 8 bases and 0 bases respectively, with 16 bases between them. Here the CDR3 reads CASSVGRSMNTEAFF. The CDR3 coding sequence is TGTGCCAGCTCTGTGGGCCGCAGCATGAACACTGAAGCTTTCTTT.

Details on this clonotype: A read error may produce the germline difference seen at one junction end. The J gene is TRBJ2-2, the V gene TRBV30, with 8 bases aligning to TRBD2. The CDR3 covers 15 residues. Germline CDR1 is GTSNPN and CDR2 is SVGIG (reference sequence). The CDR3 region is CVWSLIGGRIGELFF. CDR3 DNA: TGTGTCTGGAGTCTGATCGGCGGGAGGATCGGGGAGCTGTTTTTT.

This clonotype was counted only a few times. The V gene is TRBV12-3 or TRBV12-4, the J gene TRBJ1-3; 10 bases match TRBD1. J lost 0 bases, V lost 5 bases, and 16 bases had no gene match. The CDR3 consists of 20 residues. CDR3 DNA sequence: TGTGCCAGCAGTCTAAGCGGGACAGGGGTCATCCTTTTCTCTGGAAACACCATATATTTT. Protein product: CASSLSGTGVILFSGNTIYF.